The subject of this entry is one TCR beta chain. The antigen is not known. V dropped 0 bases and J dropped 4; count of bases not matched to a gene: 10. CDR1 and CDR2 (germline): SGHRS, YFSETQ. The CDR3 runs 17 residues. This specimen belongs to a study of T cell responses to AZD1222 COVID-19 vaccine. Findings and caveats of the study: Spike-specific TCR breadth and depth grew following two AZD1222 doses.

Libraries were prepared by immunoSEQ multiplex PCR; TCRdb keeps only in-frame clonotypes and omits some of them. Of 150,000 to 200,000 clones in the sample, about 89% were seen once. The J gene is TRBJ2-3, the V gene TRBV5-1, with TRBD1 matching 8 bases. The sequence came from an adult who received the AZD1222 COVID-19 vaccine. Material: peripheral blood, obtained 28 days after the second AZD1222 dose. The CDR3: CASSLARAGGFADTQYF. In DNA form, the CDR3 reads TGCGCCAGCAGCTTGGCTCGGGCAGGGGGCTTCGCAGATACGCAGTATTTT.